What follows describes a single T cell receptor (beta chain). These data come from a study of blood T cell repertoires in COVID-19. Only in-frame clones appear in the TCRdb table, and some are missing; sequencing was by immunoSEQ multiplex PCR. Of some 450,000 clones listed, about 90% are singletons. Between the trimmed V and J ends, which lost 1 base and 3 bases, there was a span of 25 bases. The CDR3 totals 19 residues. Germline values: CDR1 MNHEY, CDR2 SMNVEV (reference sequence). The genes are TRBV27 and TRBJ2-7; D possibly corresponds to TRBD2 (5 bases). The receptor was isolated from a young man with COVID-19, enrolled during active disease. The material sequenced was peripheral blood. The chain's CDR3 is CASSLYFRISDLQNYEQYF. CDR3 DNA sequence: TGTGCCAGCAGTTTATATTTTAGAATTTCGGACTTGCAAAACTACGAGCAGTACTTC.